The 14 T cell receptor beta chains below all came from one sample that was sequenced in a study of cytomegalovirus exposure and HLA in healthy donors. Both 60 Vbeta primers and 13 Jbeta primers went into the PCR. TCRdb's table, derived via immunoSEQ multiplex PCR, lists solely in-frame clones and lacks some. Among about 170,000 clones listed, roughly 80% were seen once. The sample was PBMCs. The receptors were sampled from a male donor in good health and CMV-seronegative.

The chain is built from TRBV5-6 and TRBJ1-2, with D maybe TRBD1 (5 bases). CDR1 SGHDT and CDR2 YYEEEE come from the germline V gene. This CDR3 contains 14 residues. Trimming took 3 bases from V and 4 from J, leaving 13 bases between them. CDR3 loop: CASSYRGVLYGYTF. The DNA of the CDR3 is TGTGCCAGCAGCTACCGGGGGGTTCTCTATGGCTACACCTTC.

This clone was seen a single time. The rearrangement uses TRBV5-1 and TRBJ2-1; D ambiguous. The CDR3 spans 10 residues. Trimming left V 5 bases short and J 8 bases short, with 5 bases between. The germline gives CDR1 SGHRS, CDR2 YFSETQ. The CDR3 DNA is TGCGCCAGCAGGGGCTATGAGCAGTTCTTC. This sequence encodes CASRGYEQFF.

V usage is TRBV6-4 and J usage is TRBJ2-1; 10 bases are a match to TRBD2. The CDR3 runs to 15 residues. Germline loops: CDR1 MRHNA, CDR2 SNTAGT. Trimming cost V 2 bases and J 7 bases; bases outside gene matches: 5. The CDR3 region is CASSDERGGGNEQFF. DNA for the CDR3: TGTGCCAGCAGTGACGAGCGGGGGGGAGGAAATGAGCAGTTCTTC.

The chain is built from TRBV7-9 and TRBJ1-4; possibly TRBD1 for D (5 bases). Germline V CDR1 and CDR2: SEHNR, FQNEAQ (reference sequence). The CDR3 loop spans 14 amino acids. V gave up 1 base and J gave up 5 bases, with 8 bases separating them. This CDR3 is CASSLGGANEKLFF. The CDR3, as DNA: TGTGCCAGCAGCTTAGGTGGGGCCAATGAAAAACTGTTTTTT.

The J gene is TRBJ1-2, the V gene TRBV7-8; D is ambiguous. V gave up 5 bases and J gave up 8 bases, with 18 bases separating them. From germline, CDR1 is SGHVS and CDR2 FQNEAQ. The CDR3 is 14 residues long. This CDR3 is CASSQTSGSPGYTF. CDR3 in DNA: TGTGCCAGCAGCCAGACGTCAGGATCCCCCGGCTACACCTTC. Full variable domain (rest looked up from reference TRBV7-8 and TRBJ1-2): GAGVSQSPRYKVAKRGQDVALRCDPISGHVSLFWYQQALGQGPEFLTYFQNEAQLDKSGLPSDRFFAERPEGSVSTLKIQRTQQEDSAVYLCASSQTSGSPGYTFGSGTRLTVV.

The V gene is TRBV5-4, the J gene TRBJ2-5, with TRBD1 matching over 7 bases. V shed 7 bases, J shed 0 bases, and the junction held 3 bases outside the gene matches. The germline V gene encodes CDR1 SGHNT and CDR2 YYREEE (reference sequence). The CDR3 loop spans 13 amino acids. The CDR3 bases are TGTGCCAGCGGGACAGAGTACCAAGAGACCCAGTACTTC. This encodes CASGTEYQETQYF.

This clone was detected once. V gene TRBV4-1 combines with J gene TRBJ2-3; D unclear. Germline V gene sequence: CDR1 MGHRA, CDR2 YSYEKL. The germline V and J ends were trimmed by 3 bases and 1 base, with 17 bases remaining between them. The CDR3 contains 17 residues. CDR3 bases: TGCGCCAGCAGCCAGCGACTGTTCGTTTCGGGCACAGATACGCAGTATTTT. It codes for CASSQRLFVSGTDTQYF.

The J gene is TRBJ2-1, the V gene TRBV11-2, with TRBD2 matching 12 bases. The CDR3 is 14 residues long. CDR1 is SGHAT and CDR2 is FQNNGV in the germline V gene. The V and J ends lost 6 bases and 14 bases, in that order; junction bases with no gene match: 11. CDR3 region: CASSLAGGRGTEFF. CDR3 in DNA: TGTGCCAGCAGTCTAGCGGGGGGGCGGGGTACTGAGTTCTTC.

V and J are TRBV7-6 and TRBJ2-7; tentative D call: TRBD1 (6 bases). V lost 8 bases to trimming and J lost 0 bases, with 26 bases between them. The germline V gene encodes CDR1 SGHVS and CDR2 FNYEAQ. The CDR3 is 18 residues long. CDR3 sequence: CASYTITRRRGSSYEQYF. The CDR3 DNA reads TGTGCCAGCTACACTATTACGCGACGAAGGGGGAGCTCCTACGAGCAGTACTTC.

This CDR3 is CASSQVTSGDTEAFF. As DNA, the CDR3 is TGCGCCAGCAGCCAAGTCACTTCGGGGGACACTGAAGCTTTCTTT. The chain carries TRBV4-1 and TRBJ1-1; D may be TRBD1 (5 bases). Between the trimmed V and J ends, which lost 1 base and 3 bases, there was a span of 12 bases. CDR1 is MGHRA, CDR2 YSYEKL, per germline. The CDR3 is made up of 15 amino acids.

This chain connects TRBV4-1 to TRBJ1-6; D is unresolved. V was cut by 4 bases and J by 10 bases, with 17 bases left in between. CDR3 length: 15 residues. Germline CDR1 and CDR2: MGHRA and YSYEKL. CDR3 residues: CASSPRSLLISPLHF. In DNA, the CDR3 is TGCGCCAGCAGCCCTAGGAGCCTCTTGATCTCACCCCTCCACTTT.

Points on this clone: At the DNA level, this CDR3 is encoded by other sequences in the same sample as well. The CDR3 protein is CASSPHSGVGSNEQYF. The DNA of the CDR3 is TGTGCCAGCAGCCCACATAGCGGGGTTGGGTCGAACGAGCAGTACTTC. J is TRBJ2-7 and V is TRBV5-4, with 8 bases lining up with TRBD2. The CDR3 is made up of 16 amino acids. Trimming at V came to 4 bases and at J to 5 bases, leaving 14 bases not matched to a gene. Per the germline V gene, CDR1 is SGHNT and CDR2 is YYREEE (reference sequence).

The chain has TRBV19 and TRBJ1-4; D gene uncertain. Trimming removed 7 bases from V and 7 bases from J, with 13 bases in between. Germline-derived CDR1 and CDR2 are LNHDA and SQIVND (reference sequence). The CDR3 extends over 13 amino acids. CDR3 sequence (DNA): TGTGCCAGTACCACCATTTTCAGTGAAAAACTGTTTTTT. Its translation is CASTTIFSEKLFF.

The J gene is TRBJ2-7, the V gene TRBV11-2, with 8 bases matching TRBD2. There are 15 residues in the CDR3. Germline V gene data show CDR1 as SGHAT and CDR2 as FQNNGV. Trimming at V came to 0 bases and at J to 2 bases, leaving 3 bases not matched to a gene. CDR3 bases: TGTGCCAGCAGCTTAGAAGCGGGGGCTACCTACGAGCAGTACTTC. Residues: CASSLEAGATYEQYF. The full variable domain, with the rest looked up from reference TRBV11-2 and TRBJ2-7, is EAGVAQSPRYKIIEKRQSVAFWCNPISGHATLYWYQQILGQGPKLLIQFQNNGVVDDSQLPKDRFSAERLKGVDSTLKIQPAKLEDSAVYLCASSLEAGATYEQYFGPGTRLTVT.